The 9 T cell receptor beta chains below were found in one sample sequenced in a study of T cells in Graves' hyperthyroidism and ophthalmopathy. The investigators amplified TCR beta CDR3 regions from RNA transcripts. Carried out on the TCR CDR3, a first-round RT-PCR used the HTBI primer set. TCRdb independently ran MiXCR on the multiplex PCR reads; one entry per CDR3 protein. There are approximately 300,000 distinct CDR3 sequences in the sample; approximately 15% occur only once, and just over 55% lies in the top ten. The sequenced sample was blood. The receptors stem from an older woman with Graves' ophthalmopathy.

This chain joins TRBV4-3 and TRBJ1-4, with D possibly matching TRBD1 (5 bases). CDR3 length: 16 residues. CDR1 and CDR2 (germline): LGHNA, YSLEER. Deletions cut 0 bases from V and 5 bases from J, with 13 bases between. The DNA of the CDR3 is TGCGCCAGCAGCCAAGATCGGGTGGGGGTAAATGAAAAACTGTTTTTT. This gives the protein CASSQDRVGVNEKLFF.

The rearrangement links TRBV24-1 to TRBJ2-1; 11 bases agree with TRBD1. This CDR3 contains 15 residues. V lost 3 bases, J lost 8 bases, and 5 bases stayed unmatched. From germline, CDR1 is KGHDR and CDR2 SFDVKD. The CDR3 nucleotides are TGTGCCACCAGTGATCCCCGGACAGGGGGCGATGAGCAGTTCTTC. Protein: CATSDPRTGGDEQFF.

This clonotype was picked up many times. The genes are TRBV7-2 and TRBJ2-1; TRBD1 might be the D (6 bases). The CDR3 loop spans 15 amino acids. From germline, CDR1 is SGHTA and CDR2 FQGNSA. The V end was cut by 1 base, the J end by 7 bases, with 14 bases between. CDR3 residues: CASSLDPTGFNEQFF. CDR3 DNA: TGTGCCAGCAGCTTAGATCCTACAGGGTTTAATGAGCAGTTCTTC.

V usage is TRBV18 and J usage is TRBJ1-4, with TRBD1 matching 7 bases. The CDR3 is 14 amino acids. Unmatched junction bases numbered 5, after V lost 3 bases and J lost 7 bases. Germline lookup yields CDR1 KGHSH and CDR2 LQKENI. CDR3 coding DNA: TGTGCCAGCTCACCGGGGCCAGGGGGTGAAAAACTGTTTTTT. Its protein is CASSPGPGGEKLFF.

The table lists this clonotype with many counts. The V gene is TRBV6-6, the J gene TRBJ2-7; D tentatively fits TRBD1 or TRBD2 (5 bases each). This CDR3 is built from 16 residues. The germline V gene has CDR1 MNHNY and CDR2 SVGAGI (reference sequence). V gave up 3 bases and J gave up 5 bases, with 20 bases separating them. CDR3 nucleotide sequence: TGTGCCAGCAGTTATTCGACGAGACCGGGACCGGACGAGCAGTACTTC. Translated: CASSYSTRPGPDEQYF.

The chain uses TRBV20-1 and TRBJ2-2, with TRBD2 matching over 9 bases. Looked up from germline, CDR1 is DFQATT and CDR2 is SNEGSKA (reference sequence). The CDR3 has 15 residues. Germline trimming cut 3 bases from V and 5 bases from J; bases unmatched to any gene: 7. The CDR3 region is CSASGGRAGTGELFF. The CDR3 nucleotides are TGCAGTGCTAGTGGCGGGAGGGCTGGGACCGGGGAGCTGTTTTTT.

The V call is TRBV5-1, the J call TRBJ2-1, with D unclear. The CDR3 totals 14 residues. Germline loops: CDR1 SGHRS, CDR2 YFSETQ. The germline V and J ends were trimmed by 2 bases and 2 bases, with 8 bases remaining between them. CDR3 residues: CASSFTEPYNEQFF. CDR3 nucleotide sequence: TGCGCCAGCAGCTTTACAGAGCCCTACAATGAGCAGTTCTTC.

This clonotype was seen only a few times. The genes are TRBV3-1 and TRBJ2-2; 9 bases map to TRBD2. The CDR3 consists of 16 residues. V dropped 6 bases and J dropped 2; count of bases not matched to a gene: 7. The V gene's germline CDR1 is LGHDT and CDR2 YNNKEL (reference sequence). Here the CDR3 DNA reads TGTGCCAGCAGGCTGGGACTAGCTGGAAACACCGGGGAGCTGTTTTTT. Encoded protein: CASRLGLAGNTGELFF.

This clonotype was seen at least ten times. This chain uses TRBV12-3 or TRBV12-4 with TRBJ2-1; the match to TRBD2 covers 9 bases. This CDR3 has 13 amino acids. After removal of 6 bases from V and 6 bases from J, the junction contained 3 bases not matched to a gene. Written as DNA, the CDR3 is TGTGCCAGCAGCCAGCGGGAGGTCAATGAGCAGTTCTTC. Encoded protein: CASSQREVNEQFF.